The 17 T cell receptor beta chains presented below share a single source sample, sequenced in a study of CD8+CD57+ T cells in acquired aplastic anemia. CDR3 and TCR beta VDJ profiling relied on a genomic DNA template. TCRdb ran MiXCR on the reads and lists one entry per CDR3 protein. The repertoire holds roughly 180,000 distinct CDR3 sequences, with under 70% as singletons. Sequenced: sorted CD4+, CD8+, or CD8+CD57+ T cells (not recorded which) from PBMCs. All receptors derive from a human donor with severe aplastic anemia or a healthy control (not recorded which).

As regards this clonotype: A much more abundant neighbour one base away suggests this may be a read error. The genes are TRBV29-1 and TRBJ2-7; TRBD2 might be the D (6 bases). Germline V gene data show CDR1 as SQVTM and CDR2 as ANQGSEA. V gave up 1 base and J gave up 4 bases, with 14 bases separating them. This CDR3 spans 14 amino acids. CDR3 sequence reads: CSVEVGDGGYEQYF. CDR3 coding DNA: TGCAGCGTTGAAGTGGGAGACGGGGGATACGAGCAGTACTTC.

V is TRBV24-1 and J is TRBJ2-5; TRBD1 or TRBD2 may be the D gene (6 bases each). V lost 0 bases and J lost 4, with 14 bases in between. The CDR3 sequence is 16 residues long. CDR1 and CDR2 from the germline V gene are KGHDR and SFDVKD. The CDR3 coding sequence is TGTGCCACCAGTGATTTGCTTGGCAGGGGAGGAGAGACCCAGTACTTC. It is translated as CATSDLLGRGGETQYF.

This clonotype was counted between two and nine times. The rearrangement joins TRBV20-1 to TRBJ2-7; 9 bases line up with TRBD1. The CDR3 loop spans 16 amino acids. Germline CDR1 is DFQATT and CDR2 is SNEGSKA (reference sequence). Losses at the gene ends were 0 bases for V and 5 bases for J; bases not matched to a gene: 11. CDR3 sequence reads: CSAREGGGTGNNEQYF. CDR3 coding DNA: TGCAGTGCTAGAGAAGGGGGGGGGACAGGGAACAACGAGCAGTACTTC.

The gene calls are TRBV2 and TRBJ2-1; TRBD2 matches at 8 bases. The CDR3 has 15 residues. The germline V gene encodes CDR1 SNHLY and CDR2 FYNNEI. The J segment lost 6 bases and the V segment lost 8 bases, leaving 12 bases of the junction unmatched. The CDR3 DNA reads as TGTGCCAGCCGATTCGGGACTAGTATTCTCAATGAGCAGTTCTTC. Protein sequence: CASRFGTSILNEQFF. Supplemented by reference TRBV2 and TRBJ2-1, the full variable domain reads EPEVTQTPSHQVTQMGQEVILRCVPISNHLYFYWYRQILGQKVEFLVSFYNNEISEKSEIFDDQFSVERPDGSNFTLKIRSTKLEDSAMYFCASRFGTSILNEQFFGPGTRLTVL.

This sequence joins TRBV27 and TRBJ1-5, with 8 bases identical to TRBD1. V was clipped by 6 bases and J by 11 bases; unmatched bases: 15. The CDR3 runs to 15 residues. Germline CDR1 is MNHEY and CDR2 is SMNVEV (reference sequence). CDR3 sequence (DNA): TGTGCCAGCAGCCCGGACAGGGAGGGATTCATGGCCCAGCATTTT. Its protein product is CASSPDREGFMAQHF.

Concerning this clonotype itself: Germline is not matched at one junction end, which may reflect a read error. This rearrangement joins TRBV20-1 to TRBJ1-4; TRBD1 matches 7 bases. The CDR3 covers 14 residues. The germline V gene encodes CDR1 DFQATT and CDR2 SNEGSKA (reference sequence). CDR3 region: CSAGHTGVYEKLSF. CDR3 DNA sequence: TGCAGTGCTGGGCATACAGGGGTCTATGAAAAACTGTCTTTT.

V is TRBV9 and J is TRBJ1-2; TRBD1 matches 8 bases. With 3 bases clipped from V and 7 bases from J, the junction kept 2 bases outside the gene matches. CDR3 length: 12 residues. Germline V gene lookup returns CDR1 SGDLS and CDR2 YYNGEE. The CDR3 sequence: CASSGQGAGYTF. The CDR3 region has the DNA TGTGCCAGCAGCGGGCAGGGGGCTGGCTACACCTTC.

The chain has TRBV6-1 and TRBJ2-7; 12 nucleotides align to TRBD2. J was trimmed by 12 bases and V by 7 bases; bases with no gene match: 7. The germline V gene has CDR1 MNHNS and CDR2 SASEGT. This CDR3 is built from 12 residues. The DNA for the CDR3 is TGTGCCAGCATGGGGACTAGCGGGCTTCCGTACTTC. This codes for CASMGTSGLPYF.

There are many counts of this clonotype. The chain combines TRBV12-3 or TRBV12-4 with TRBJ1-1; D is uncertain. The CDR3 spans 13 residues. V was shortened by 3 bases and J by 4 bases, with 9 bases between the two germline ends. The CDR3 loop is CASSFGPATEAFF. CDR3 bases: TGTGCCAGCAGTTTCGGGCCAGCCACTGAAGCTTTCTTT.

V is TRBV9 and J is TRBJ2-2; either TRBD1 or TRBD2 may fit D (5 bases each). Germline V gene data show CDR1 as SGDLS and CDR2 as YYNGEE. The CDR3 extends over 15 amino acids. V lost 4 bases and J lost 1, with 11 bases in between. The CDR3 DNA sequence: TGTGCCAGCAGCAAAGGGACGCTGAACACCGGGGAGCTGTTTTTT. Its protein product is CASSKGTLNTGELFF. The full variable domain, its missing parts supplied by reference TRBV9 and TRBJ2-2, is DSGVTQTPKHLITATGQRVTLRCSPRSGDLSVYWYQQSLDQGLQFLIQYYNGEERAKGNILERFSAQQFPDLHSELNLSSLELGDSALYFCASSKGTLNTGELFFGEGSRLTVL.

This clonotype was found a few times. V is TRBV19 and J is TRBJ1-2; 8 bases fit TRBD1. V gave up 5 bases and J gave up 7 bases; unmatched junction bases: 9. The CDR3 covers 14 residues. Per germline, CDR1 LNHDA and CDR2 SQIVND (reference sequence). In DNA, the CDR3 is TGTGCCAGTAGTCCGACAGGGGAGCGTGGTGGCTACACCTTC. Translation gives CASSPTGERGGYTF. The full variable domain, in which reference TRBV19 and TRBJ1-2 provide the parts outside the CDR3, is DGGITQSPKYLFRKEGQNVTLSCEQNLNHDAMYWYRQDPGQGLRLIYYSQIVNDFQKGDIAEGYSVSREKKESFPLTVTSAQKNPTAFYLCASSPTGERGGYTFGSGTRLTVV.

The chain employs TRBV7-9 and TRBJ1-1; 11 nucleotides match TRBD1. CDR3 length: 15 residues. The V and J ends lost 5 bases and 1 base, in that order; junction bases with no gene match: 3. Per germline, CDR1 SEHNR and CDR2 FQNEAQ (reference sequence). The CDR3 coding sequence is TGTGCCAGCAGCGCGGACAGGGGGCCGAACACTGAAGCTTTCTTT. Translated, it gives CASSADRGPNTEAFF. Full variable domain (outside the CDR3, taken from reference TRBV7-9 and TRBJ1-1): DTGVSQNPRHKITKRGQNVTFRCDPISEHNRLYWYRQTLGQGPEFLTYFQNEAQLEKSRLLSDRFSAERPKGSFSTLEIQRTEQGDSAMYLCASSADRGPNTEAFFGQGTRLTVV.

This clonotype has a handful of counts. The V gene is TRBV10-3, the J gene TRBJ2-1; the match to TRBD1 covers 8 bases. Germline CDR1 is ENHRY and CDR2 is SYGVKD. Trimming at V came to 4 bases and at J to 4 bases, leaving 3 bases not matched to a gene. The CDR3 runs 14 residues. The CDR3 coding sequence is TGTGCCATCAGTGTGGACAGGGCTTACAATGAGCAGTTCTTC. Its translation is CAISVDRAYNEQFF.

The chain uses TRBV5-1 and TRBJ2-2; no clear D gene. CDR3 length equals 13 residues. V lost 4 bases to trimming and J lost 5 bases, with 9 bases between them. Germline V gene lookup returns CDR1 SGHRS and CDR2 YFSETQ. CDR3 protein: CASSPSGTGELFF. The CDR3 bases are TGCGCCAGCAGCCCGTCCGGAACCGGGGAGCTGTTTTTT.

The rearrangement joins TRBV7-2 to TRBJ2-1; no definite D call. Between the trimmed V and J ends, which lost 1 base and 5 bases, there was a span of 15 bases. The germline V gene encodes CDR1 SGHTA and CDR2 FQGNSA. The CDR3 is made up of 16 amino acids. CDR3 loop: CASSLGSRFLNNEQFF. Written as DNA, the CDR3 is TGTGCCAGCAGCTTAGGATCGAGGTTCCTCAACAATGAGCAGTTCTTC.

At least ten counts were recorded for this clonotype. The chain carries TRBV7-2 and TRBJ2-7, with 12 bases that match TRBD2. Germline loops: CDR1 SGHTA, CDR2 FQGNSA. This CDR3 comprises 17 residues. V was pared by 4 bases and J by 1 base, with 8 bases of the junction left unmatched. CDR3 protein: CASSSASGGAKSYEQYF. The DNA of the CDR3 is TGTGCCAGCAGCTCCGCTAGCGGGGGGGCTAAATCCTACGAGCAGTACTTC. Full variable domain (outside the CDR3, taken from reference TRBV7-2 and TRBJ2-7): GAGVSQSPSNKVTEKGKDVELRCDPISGHTALYWYRQSLGQGLEFLIYFQGNSAPDKSGLPSDRFSAERTGGSVSTLTIQRTQQEDSAVYLCASSSASGGAKSYEQYFGPGTRLTVT.

This chain's CDR3 is CASSPRTSGTGELFF. In nucleotides, the CDR3 is TGTGCCAGCAGTCCGAGGACTAGCGGCACCGGGGAGCTGTTTTTT. The V call is TRBV12-3 or TRBV12-4, the J call TRBJ2-2; 10 bases are shared with TRBD2. The CDR3 length is 15 residues. J gave up 4 bases and V 5 bases, and 4 bases lay outside the gene matches.